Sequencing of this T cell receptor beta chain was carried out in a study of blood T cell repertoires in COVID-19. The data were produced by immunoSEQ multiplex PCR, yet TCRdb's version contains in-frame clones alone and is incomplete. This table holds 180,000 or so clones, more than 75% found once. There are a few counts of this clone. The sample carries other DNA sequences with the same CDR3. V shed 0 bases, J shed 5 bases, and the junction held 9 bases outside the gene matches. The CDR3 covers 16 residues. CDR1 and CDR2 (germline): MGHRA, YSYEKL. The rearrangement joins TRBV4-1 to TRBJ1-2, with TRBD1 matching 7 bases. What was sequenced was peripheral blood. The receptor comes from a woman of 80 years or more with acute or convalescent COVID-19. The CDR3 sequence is CASSQEVLQGWYGYTF. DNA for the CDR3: TGCGCCAGCAGCCAAGAGGTCCTACAGGGGTGGTATGGCTACACCTTC.